The present T cell receptor (beta chain) was sequenced within a study of glioma-infiltrating T cells. Germline CDR1 MNHEY, CDR2 SMNVEV (reference sequence). The CDR3 has 16 amino acids. The iRepertoire nested amplicon-rescue multiplex PCR amplified TCR alpha and beta CDR3s from RNA. One-step reverse transcription and amplification started from approximately 100-400 ng of tissue mRNA or PBMC total RNA. One entry per CDR3 protein results from TCRdb running MiXCR on the multiplex PCR reads. The sample lists about 180,000 distinct CDR3 sequences; roughly two fifths were seen once. Broader study findings: Tissue-blood divergence was below expectation in non-neoplastic patients, above in gliomas. Very few CDR3 sequences were shared between tissue and blood.

There are many counts of this clonotype. No antigen is known for it. The sequenced material came from glioma tissue, nonneoplastic brain tissue, or PBMCs (not recorded which). V and J are TRBV27 and TRBJ2-4; D is perhaps TRBD2 (6 bases). This receptor was taken from a human donor with low-grade glioma or glioblastoma, undergoing nonglioma brain surgery, or in good health (not recorded which). CDR3 region: CAVSSSGDRITDIQYF. Here the CDR3 DNA reads TGTGCAGTCTCCTCCTCGGGGGATCGTATAACGGACATTCAGTACTTC.